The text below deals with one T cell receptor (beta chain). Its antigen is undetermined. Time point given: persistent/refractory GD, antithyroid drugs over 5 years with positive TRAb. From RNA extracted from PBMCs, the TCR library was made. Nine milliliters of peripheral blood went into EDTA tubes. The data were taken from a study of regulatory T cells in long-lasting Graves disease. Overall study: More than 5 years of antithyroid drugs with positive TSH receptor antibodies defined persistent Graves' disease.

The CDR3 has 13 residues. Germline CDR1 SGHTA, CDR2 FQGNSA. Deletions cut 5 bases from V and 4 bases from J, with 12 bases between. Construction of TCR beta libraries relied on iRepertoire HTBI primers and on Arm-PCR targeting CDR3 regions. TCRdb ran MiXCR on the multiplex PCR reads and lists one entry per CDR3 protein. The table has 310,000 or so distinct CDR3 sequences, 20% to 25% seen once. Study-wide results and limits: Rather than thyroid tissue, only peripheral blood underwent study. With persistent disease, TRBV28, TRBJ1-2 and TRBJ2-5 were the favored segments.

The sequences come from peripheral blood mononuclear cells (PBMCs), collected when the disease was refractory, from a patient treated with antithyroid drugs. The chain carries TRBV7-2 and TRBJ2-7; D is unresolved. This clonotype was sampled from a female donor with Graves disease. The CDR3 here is CASSIRDKYEQYF. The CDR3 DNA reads TGTGCCAGCAGCATCCGTGACAAGTACGAGCAGTACTTC.